The 2 T cell receptor beta chains below all came from one sample that was sequenced in a study of blood T cell repertoires in COVID-19 (dated by TCRdb to 2018 to 2020). Library prep was done by the immunoSEQ multiplex PCR assay. TCRdb obtained this table from immuneACCESS and retained in-frame rearrangements with V and J assigned. These tables miss some clones; where compared with another copy, unresolved V genes account for less than half of the shortfall, and the remainder is unexplained. The sample includes under 300,000 clones, with around 90% observed a single time. Around 2.9% of the sample is held by the ten biggest clonotypes. Sequences were obtained from PBMCs or T cells enriched from blood (not recorded which). The receptors originated from a woman between 50 and 59 years old who had recovered from COVID-19.

The chain carries TRBV10-3 and TRBJ2-1; TRBD2 matches at 7 bases. This CDR3 is built from 15 residues. Losses at the gene ends were 2 bases for V and 6 bases for J; bases not matched to a gene: 7. CDR1 is ENHRY, CDR2 SYGVKD, per germline. The CDR3: CAISERLAESNEQFF. In DNA, the CDR3 is TGTGCCATCAGTGAGAGGCTAGCGGAATCCAATGAGCAGTTCTTC.

The chain combines TRBV14 with TRBJ2-3; 12 bases are shared with TRBD2. The length of the CDR3 is 16 residues. Losses at the gene ends were 4 bases for V and 2 bases for J; bases not matched to a gene: 4. Per germline, CDR1 SGHDN and CDR2 FVKESK. This CDR3 is CASSLLAGGYTDTQYF. The CDR3 DNA is TGTGCCAGCAGCCTTCTAGCGGGAGGGTACACAGATACGCAGTATTTT.